This T cell receptor beta chain originates from a study of Graves' ophthalmopathy and Graves' hyperthyroidism. Study context: Stable hyperthyroidism denotes an absence of ophthalmopathy throughout 18 months of follow-up. General study points: Blood also contained most of the expanded thyroid clonotypes above 0.001 frequency.

Uncontrolled infections, other autoimmune diseases, pregnancy or lactation barred patients from enrollment. Diagnosis was based on clinical symptoms, serum thyroxine, TRAb, thyroid ultrasound and orbital computed tomography. The authors amplified TCR beta CDR3 regions, and they did so from RNA transcripts for repertoire sequencing. First-round RT-PCR used HTBI primers; second-round multiplex PCR followed. TCRdb re-called the multiplex PCR reads with MiXCR, one entry per CDR3 protein. The data contain 1 million to 1.3 million distinct CDR3 sequences, about 36% of them seen just once; the ten biggest clones take up around 10%. This clonotype was detected ten times or more. What it recognizes is unknown. There are 15 residues in the CDR3. The germline CDR1 and CDR2 sequences are SNHLY and FYNNEI. The trim removed 6 bases at V and 6 bases at J, leaving 9 bases unmatched.

The receptor was derived from an adult man with Graves' hyperthyroidism. V gene TRBV2 combines with J gene TRBJ1-5; TRBD1 aligns across 9 bases. The sequenced sample consisted of peripheral blood or thyroid tissue (not recorded which). Here the CDR3 DNA reads TGTGCCAGCAGAGCCGGGACAGGGACTATTCAGCCCCAGCATTTT. Protein: CASRAGTGTIQPQHF.